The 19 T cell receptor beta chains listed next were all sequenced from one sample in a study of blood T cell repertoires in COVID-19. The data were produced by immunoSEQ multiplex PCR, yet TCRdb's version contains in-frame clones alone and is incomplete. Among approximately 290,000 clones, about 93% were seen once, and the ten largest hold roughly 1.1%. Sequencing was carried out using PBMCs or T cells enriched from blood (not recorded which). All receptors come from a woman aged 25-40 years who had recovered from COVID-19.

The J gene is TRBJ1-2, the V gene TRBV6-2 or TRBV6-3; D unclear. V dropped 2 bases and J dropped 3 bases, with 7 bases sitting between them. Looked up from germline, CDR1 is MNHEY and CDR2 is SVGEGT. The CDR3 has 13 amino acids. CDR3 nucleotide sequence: TGTGCCAGCAGTTACGAGGGCCACTATGGCTACACCTTC. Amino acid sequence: CASSYEGHYGYTF.

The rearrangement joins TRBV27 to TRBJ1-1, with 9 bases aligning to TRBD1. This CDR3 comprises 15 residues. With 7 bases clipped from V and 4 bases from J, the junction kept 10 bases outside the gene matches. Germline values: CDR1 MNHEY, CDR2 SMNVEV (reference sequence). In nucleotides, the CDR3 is TGTGCCAGCACCACAGGGGGCGCTGGAGTCACTGAAGCTTTCTTT. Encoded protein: CASTTGGAGVTEAFF.

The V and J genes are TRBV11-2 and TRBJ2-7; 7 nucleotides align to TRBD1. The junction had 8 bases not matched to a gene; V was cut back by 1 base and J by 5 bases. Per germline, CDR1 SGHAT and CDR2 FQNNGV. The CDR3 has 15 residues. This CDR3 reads CASSLVSRGGNEQYF. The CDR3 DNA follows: TGTGCCAGCAGCTTAGTGTCGAGAGGGGGCAACGAGCAGTACTTC.

This CDR3 reads CAWSVGPASGYGYTF. The CDR3 nucleotides read TGTGCCTGGAGTGTTGGTCCCGCCTCGGGCTATGGCTACACCTTC. V and J are TRBV30 and TRBJ1-2; D is ambiguous. V was cut by 0 bases and J by 4 bases, with 15 bases left in between. Germline V lookup: CDR1 GTSNPN, CDR2 SVGIG (reference sequence). This CDR3 has 15 residues.

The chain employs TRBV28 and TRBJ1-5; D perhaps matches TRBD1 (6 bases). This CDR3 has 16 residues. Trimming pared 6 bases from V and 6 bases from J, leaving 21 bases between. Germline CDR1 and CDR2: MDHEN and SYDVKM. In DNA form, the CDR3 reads TGTGCCAGCAGACTACCAGAGGGGGGGAAGGCTCAGCCCCAGCATTTT. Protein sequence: CASRLPEGGKAQPQHF.

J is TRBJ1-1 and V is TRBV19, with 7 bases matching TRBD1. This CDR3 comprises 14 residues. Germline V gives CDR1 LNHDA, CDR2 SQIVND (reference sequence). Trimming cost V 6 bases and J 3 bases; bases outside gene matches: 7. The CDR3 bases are TGTGCCAGTAGGCACAGGGGTGCCGACACTGAAGCTTTCTTT. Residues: CASRHRGADTEAFF.

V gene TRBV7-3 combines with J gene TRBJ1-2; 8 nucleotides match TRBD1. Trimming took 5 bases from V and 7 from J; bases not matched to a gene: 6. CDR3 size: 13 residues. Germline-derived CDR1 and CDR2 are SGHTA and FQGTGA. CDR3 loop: CASSLETGVGYTF. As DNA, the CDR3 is TGTGCCAGCAGCCTCGAGACAGGGGTTGGCTACACCTTC.

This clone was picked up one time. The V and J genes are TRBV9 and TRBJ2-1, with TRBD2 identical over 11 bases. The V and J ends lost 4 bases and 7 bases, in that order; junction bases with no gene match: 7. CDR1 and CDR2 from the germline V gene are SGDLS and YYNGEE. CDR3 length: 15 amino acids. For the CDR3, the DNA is TGTGCCAGCAGCTCGGGACTAGCGGCAAGGAATGAGCAGTTCTTC. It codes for CASSSGLAARNEQFF. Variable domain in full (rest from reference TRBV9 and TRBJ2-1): DSGVTQTPKHLITATGQRVTLRCSPRSGDLSVYWYQQSLDQGLQFLIQYYNGEERAKGNILERFSAQQFPDLHSELNLSSLELGDSALYFCASSSGLAARNEQFFGPGTRLTVL.

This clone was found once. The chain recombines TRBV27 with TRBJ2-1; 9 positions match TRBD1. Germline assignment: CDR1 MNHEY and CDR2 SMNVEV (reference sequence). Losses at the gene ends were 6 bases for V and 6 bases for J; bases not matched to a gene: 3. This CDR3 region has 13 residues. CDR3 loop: CASRSTGGNEQFF. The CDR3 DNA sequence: TGTGCCAGCAGATCGACAGGGGGCAATGAGCAGTTCTTC.

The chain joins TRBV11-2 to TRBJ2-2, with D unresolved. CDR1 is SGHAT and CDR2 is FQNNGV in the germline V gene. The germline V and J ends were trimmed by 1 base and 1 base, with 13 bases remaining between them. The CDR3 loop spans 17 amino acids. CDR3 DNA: TGTGCCAGCAGCTTAGTTTTTGCAGGCCTGAACACCGGGGAGCTGTTTTTT. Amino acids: CASSLVFAGLNTGELFF.

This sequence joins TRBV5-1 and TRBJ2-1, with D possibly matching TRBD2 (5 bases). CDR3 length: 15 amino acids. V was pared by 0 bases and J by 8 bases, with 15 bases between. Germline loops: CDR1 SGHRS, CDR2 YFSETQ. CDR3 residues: CASSLVGNSGYEQFF. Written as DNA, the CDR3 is TGCGCCAGCAGCTTGGTGGGGAATTCGGGGTATGAGCAGTTCTTC.

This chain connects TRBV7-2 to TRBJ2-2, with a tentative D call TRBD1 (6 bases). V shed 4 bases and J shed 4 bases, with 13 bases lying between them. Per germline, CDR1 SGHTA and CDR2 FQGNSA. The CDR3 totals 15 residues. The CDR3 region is CASSSLEGGTGELFF. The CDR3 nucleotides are TGTGCCAGCAGCTCTTTAGAAGGGGGCACCGGGGAGCTGTTTTTT.

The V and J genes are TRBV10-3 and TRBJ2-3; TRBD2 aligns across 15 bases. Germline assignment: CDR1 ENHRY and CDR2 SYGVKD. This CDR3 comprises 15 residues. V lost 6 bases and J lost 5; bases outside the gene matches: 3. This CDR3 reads CAIRGLAGGIDTQYF. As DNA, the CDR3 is TGTGCCATCAGGGGACTAGCGGGAGGAATAGATACGCAGTATTTT.

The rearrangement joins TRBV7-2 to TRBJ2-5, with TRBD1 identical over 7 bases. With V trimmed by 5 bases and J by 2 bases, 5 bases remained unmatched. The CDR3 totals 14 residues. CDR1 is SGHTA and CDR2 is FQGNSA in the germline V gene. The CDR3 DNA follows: TGTGCCAGCAGCGAGGGACAGCCTCAAGAGACCCAGTACTTC. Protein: CASSEGQPQETQYF.

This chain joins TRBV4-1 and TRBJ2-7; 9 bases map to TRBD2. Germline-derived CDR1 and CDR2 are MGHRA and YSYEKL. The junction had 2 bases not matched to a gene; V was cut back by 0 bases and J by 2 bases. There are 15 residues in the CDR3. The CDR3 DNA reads TGCGCCAGCAGCCAAGATGCTAGCGGGACCTACGAGCAGTACTTC. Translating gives CASSQDASGTYEQYF.

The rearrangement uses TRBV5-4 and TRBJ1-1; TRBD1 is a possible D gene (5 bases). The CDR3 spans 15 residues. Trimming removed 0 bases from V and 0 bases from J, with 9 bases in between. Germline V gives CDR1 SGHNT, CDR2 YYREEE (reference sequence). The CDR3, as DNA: TGTGCCAGCAGCTTGGAGCAGGGAATGAACACTGAAGCTTTCTTT. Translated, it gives CASSLEQGMNTEAFF.

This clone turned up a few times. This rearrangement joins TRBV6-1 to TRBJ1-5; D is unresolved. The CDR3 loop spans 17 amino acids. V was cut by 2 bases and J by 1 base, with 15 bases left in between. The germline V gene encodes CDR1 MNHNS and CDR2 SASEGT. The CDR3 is CASSELIAVGSNQPQHF. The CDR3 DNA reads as TGTGCCAGCAGTGAACTAATCGCGGTTGGGAGCAATCAGCCCCAGCATTTT.

The CDR3 here is CATATGTIQYF. CDR3 bases: TGTGCCACCGCGACAGGGACCATTCAGTACTTC. This chain connects TRBV28 to TRBJ2-4; the match to TRBD1 covers 7 bases. The length of the CDR3 is 11 residues. Germline V lookup: CDR1 MDHEN, CDR2 SYDVKM. V lost 10 bases and J lost 9; bases outside the gene matches: 6.

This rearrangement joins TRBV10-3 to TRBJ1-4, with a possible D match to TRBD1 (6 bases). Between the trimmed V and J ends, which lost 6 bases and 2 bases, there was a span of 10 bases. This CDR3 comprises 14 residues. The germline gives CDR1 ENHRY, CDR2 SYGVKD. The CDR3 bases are TGTGCCATCAGCGAGGGGGAGACTAATGAAAAACTGTTTTTT. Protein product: CAISEGETNEKLFF.